This paragraph covers one T cell receptor (beta chain) sequence. The germline CDR1 and CDR2 sequences are KGHSY and FQNENV. The CDR3 runs 13 residues. Trimming stripped 0 bases from V and 5 bases from J, with 8 bases between. The sample originates from a study of pediatric ulcerative colitis. The blood sample was taken during the colonoscopy visit. The assay was run at survey level. Here immunoSEQ multiplex PCR was the method, and the copy in TCRdb shows in-frame clones only, minus some. Of under 70,000 clones in the sample, approximately 87% are singletons; the top ten hold about 1.5%. The sequencing input was blood. The V gene is TRBV16, the J gene TRBJ2-7; D gene uncertain. The receptor comes from a boy aged 10-17 years who was a control in a study of pediatric ulcerative colitis. The DNA of the CDR3 is TGTGCCAGCAGCCAATCGGGGTGGGACGAGCAGTACTTC. As protein: CASSQSGWDEQYF.